A single sample is the source of the 31 T cell receptor beta chains below, sequenced in a study of response to subunit inactivated influenza vaccine. TCRdb ran MiXCR on the RT-PCR reads and lists one entry per CDR3 protein. Here the sample spans a few hundred thousand distinct CDR3 sequences, approximately 12% being singletons. The sample was non-naive T cells sorted from PBMCs, taken around 15 days before vaccination. Every receptor here comes from a man aged 45-65 years who received an inactivated influenza vaccine.

This clonotype was counted between two and nine times. The chain couples TRBV6-6 to TRBJ1-1, with 7 bases aligning to TRBD1. Germline V gene sequence: CDR1 MNHNY, CDR2 SVGAGI (reference sequence). With 6 bases clipped from V and 3 bases from J, the junction kept 4 bases outside the gene matches. The CDR3 runs 13 residues. CDR3 in DNA: TGTGCCAGCAGGGGGGACAGCTACACTGAAGCTTTCTTT. This codes for CASRGDSYTEAFF.

This clonotype was seen repeatedly, ten times or more. The gene calls are TRBV5-1 and TRBJ2-1; D unclear. CDR3 size: 16 residues. CDR1 and CDR2 (germline): SGHRS, YFSETQ. Trimming removed 2 bases from V and 1 base from J, with 13 bases in between. The DNA for the CDR3 is TGCGCCAGCAGCTTACATCCGACCGGGTCCTACAATGAGCAGTTCTTC. Its translation: CASSLHPTGSYNEQFF.

The CDR3 is CSVDRWGTGELFF. Written as DNA, the CDR3 is TGCAGCGTCGACAGGTGGGGCACCGGGGAGCTGTTTTTT. The genes are TRBV29-1 and TRBJ2-2; D might be TRBD1 (6 bases). There are 13 residues in the CDR3. Per the germline V gene, CDR1 is SQVTM and CDR2 is ANQGSEA. Deletions cut 6 bases from V and 4 bases from J, with 12 bases between.

This clonotype was found many times. The chain recombines TRBV14 with TRBJ2-2; 12 bases align to TRBD2. Germline V gene data show CDR1 as SGHDN and CDR2 as FVKESK. V dropped 4 bases and J dropped 5; count of bases not matched to a gene: 5. This CDR3 has 16 residues. As DNA, the CDR3 is TGTGCCAGCAGCCCTCTGACTAGCGGGGGAACCGGGGAGCTGTTTTTT. Protein: CASSPLTSGGTGELFF.

This clonotype was counted between two and nine times. The chain carries TRBV3-1 and TRBJ2-3, with 7 bases fitting TRBD2. V shed 4 bases, J shed 4 bases, and the junction held 11 bases outside the gene matches. This CDR3 is 16 amino acids long. Germline V gives CDR1 LGHDT, CDR2 YNNKEL (reference sequence). The CDR3 nucleotides read TGTGCCAGCAGCCCCTGGGGTAGCGGGTTCGCAGATACGCAGTATTTT. Translated, it gives CASSPWGSGFADTQYF.

This clonotype came up a few times. The chain recombines TRBV10-1 with TRBJ2-3; no reliable D call. Germline V gives CDR1 WNHNN, CDR2 SYGVQD (reference sequence). This CDR3 has 14 amino acids. V was cut by 7 bases and J by 0 bases, with 11 bases left in between. This CDR3 reads CASKGSRSTDTQYF. The CDR3 coding sequence is TGCGCCAGCAAAGGCTCAAGGAGCACAGATACGCAGTATTTT.

This clonotype was recorded a few times. The chain carries TRBV20-1 and TRBJ2-2; either TRBD1 or TRBD2 may supply D (5 bases each). Germline assignment: CDR1 DFQATT and CDR2 SNEGSKA (reference sequence). The ends were cut back, 6 bases at V and 3 bases at J, with 11 bases in the middle. This CDR3 has 13 amino acids. The CDR3 is CSAGPPDTGELFF. The CDR3 DNA reads TGCAGTGCGGGACCCCCGGACACCGGGGAGCTGTTTTTT.

The V call is TRBV7-9, the J call TRBJ2-1; D perhaps matches TRBD2 (5 bases). Trimming removed 0 bases at V and 9 bases at J, with 12 bases between. The CDR3 consists of 14 residues. CDR1 SEHNR and CDR2 FQNEAQ come from the germline V gene (reference sequence). Here the CDR3 reads CASSLAGFGLEQFF. As DNA, the CDR3 is TGTGCCAGCAGCTTAGCAGGGTTTGGACTTGAGCAGTTCTTC.

This clonotype was seen only a few times. The chain carries TRBV20-1 and TRBJ2-1, with unresolved D. This CDR3 has 15 residues. The V and J ends lost 1 base and 2 bases respectively, with 12 bases between them. Germline assignment: CDR1 DFQATT and CDR2 SNEGSKA (reference sequence). CDR3 amino acids: CSARVARVPYNEQFF. The CDR3 DNA reads as TGCAGTGCTAGAGTGGCTAGGGTGCCCTACAATGAGCAGTTCTTC.

This clonotype was seen a few times. The J gene is TRBJ2-2, the V gene TRBV5-6; 12 nucleotides align to TRBD2. V shed 4 bases and J 10 bases; nucleotides not matched to a gene: 11. The CDR3 totals 16 residues. CDR1 and CDR2 from the germline V gene are SGHDT and YYEEEE. The DNA for the CDR3 is TGTGCCAGCAGCCGTAGACTAGCGGGAGTAAAGGAGGAGCTGTTTTTT. It codes for CASSRRLAGVKEELFF.

In nucleotides, the CDR3 is TGTGCCAGCAGGCCGGGGGTTCCGAATTCACCCCTCCACTTT. It specifies CASRPGVPNSPLHF. The genes are TRBV14 and TRBJ1-6; maybe TRBD1 (5 bases). Germline V gene lookup returns CDR1 SGHDN and CDR2 FVKESK. This CDR3 region has 14 residues. V was pared by 6 bases and J by 7 bases, with 13 bases between.

Only a few counts were recorded for this clonotype. The chain has TRBV5-8 and TRBJ2-7; 12 bases map to TRBD2. The CDR3 length is 16 residues. V was pared by 4 bases and J by 4 bases, with 9 bases of the junction left unmatched. CDR1 is SGHTS, CDR2 YDEGEE, per germline. Here the CDR3 reads CASSGFVGTSGYEQYF. The CDR3 region has the DNA TGTGCCAGCAGCGGGTTTGTTGGGACTAGCGGGTACGAGCAGTACTTC.

This clonotype appeared a few times. The J gene is TRBJ1-6, the V gene TRBV7-2, with no clear D. Germline loops: CDR1 SGHTA, CDR2 FQGNSA. This CDR3 is built from 12 residues. The V end was cut by 1 base, the J end by 13 bases, with 8 bases between. The CDR3 protein is CASSLVTPPLHF. CDR3 nucleotides: TGTGCCAGCAGCTTAGTAACCCCCCCCCTCCACTTT.

J is TRBJ2-3 and V is TRBV20-1; D assignment may be TRBD1 or TRBD2 (5 bases each). CDR1 and CDR2 (germline): DFQATT, SNEGSKA (reference sequence). The CDR3 spans 12 residues. Trimming took off 3 bases at V and 4 bases at J, with 8 bases between the two ends. Here the CDR3 reads CSASPGPDTQYF. CDR3 coding DNA: TGCAGTGCTAGCCCGGGGCCAGATACGCAGTATTTT.

This clonotype turned up a few times. The chain joins TRBV28 to TRBJ2-7; no clear D gene. Per the germline V gene, CDR1 is MDHEN and CDR2 is SYDVKM. V was trimmed by 4 bases and J by 0 bases, leaving 7 bases between them. The CDR3 length is 13 residues. The DNA for the CDR3 is TGTGCCAGCAGTTGGACCAGCTCCTACGAGCAGTACTTC. Protein product: CASSWTSSYEQYF.

The table lists this clonotype with many counts. The chain carries TRBV2 and TRBJ2-1, with 9 bases lining up with TRBD1. The germline V gene encodes CDR1 SNHLY and CDR2 FYNNEI. The CDR3 extends over 15 amino acids. V was pared by 5 bases and J by 7 bases, with 9 bases of the junction left unmatched. The CDR3 reads CASSNDRGSWNEQFF. In DNA form, the CDR3 reads TGTGCCAGCAGTAATGACAGGGGGAGTTGGAATGAGCAGTTCTTC.

V usage is TRBV7-8 and J usage is TRBJ2-5; D not certain. Trimming left V 3 bases short and J 0 bases short, with 11 bases between. Germline lookup yields CDR1 SGHVS and CDR2 FQNEAQ. The CDR3 loop spans 15 amino acids. As DNA, the CDR3 is TGTGCCAGCAGCTTGGGTTTCTTTGACCAAGAGACCCAGTACTTC. Translated, it gives CASSLGFFDQETQYF.

This clonotype was recorded at least ten times. This chain uses TRBV29-1 with TRBJ1-1, with 8 nucleotides matching TRBD1. This CDR3 spans 12 amino acids. Germline-derived CDR1 and CDR2 are SQVTM and ANQGSEA. The V and J ends lost 4 bases and 4 bases, in that order; junction bases with no gene match: 2. In DNA, the CDR3 is TGCAGCGTTGTAACAGGGGGCACTGAAGCTTTCTTT. Amino acids: CSVVTGGTEAFF.

The rearrangement links TRBV20-1 to TRBJ2-7; TRBD2 agrees at 10 bases. Looked up from germline, CDR1 is DFQATT and CDR2 is SNEGSKA (reference sequence). V lost 6 bases to trimming and J lost 3 bases; unmatched junction nucleotides: 11. The CDR3 is 15 residues long. The CDR3 region has the DNA TGCAGTGCGATGGGAACTAGCGGGACTAACTACGAGCAGTACTTC. It encodes CSAMGTSGTNYEQYF.

There are many counts of this clonotype. The V call is TRBV4-3, the J call TRBJ1-4; 9 bases align to TRBD1. CDR1 and CDR2 (germline): LGHNA, YSLEER. This CDR3 comprises 16 residues. Trimming cost V 0 bases and J 7 bases; bases outside gene matches: 6. CDR3 sequence reads: CASSQDLRQGGEKLFF. CDR3 nucleotides: TGCGCCAGCAGCCAAGATCTTCGACAGGGGGGTGAAAAACTGTTTTTT.

The sample holds a few counts of this clonotype. The gene calls are TRBV21-1 and TRBJ2-4. TRBV21-1 is a listed pseudogene. The CDR3 sequence is 15 residues long. CDR3 nucleotides: TGTGCCAGCAGCTCCCAGCAAATAGCCAAAAACATTCAGTACTTC. Amino acids: CASSSQQIAKNIQYF.

The chain employs TRBV6-5 and TRBJ2-6; TRBD1 matches 9 bases. CDR1 is MNHEY and CDR2 is SVGAGI in the germline V gene. The CDR3 runs 16 residues. With V trimmed by 1 base and J by 4 bases, 2 bases remained unmatched. CDR3 coding DNA: TGTGCCAGCAGTTACTGGACAGGGGCCGGGGCCAACGTCCTGACTTTC. This translates into CASSYWTGAGANVLTF.

The sample holds many counts of this clonotype. This chain uses TRBV4-1 with TRBJ2-3, with 7 bases lining up with TRBD2. After removal of 2 bases from V and 0 bases from J, the junction contained 2 bases not matched to a gene. CDR1 MGHRA and CDR2 YSYEKL come from the germline V gene. This CDR3 region has 15 residues. The CDR3 nucleotides read TGCGCCAGCAGCCAATTCGGGGGGAGCACAGATACGCAGTATTTT. It is translated as CASSQFGGSTDTQYF.

This clonotype was observed many times. V usage is TRBV5-1 and J usage is TRBJ2-3, with D unclear. The CDR3 covers 12 residues. V lost 6 bases and J 0 bases, leaving 5 bases between the germline ends. Germline V gene sequence: CDR1 SGHRS, CDR2 YFSETQ. This CDR3 reads CASMASTDTQYF. The CDR3 DNA follows: TGCGCCAGCATGGCTAGCACAGATACGCAGTATTTT.

The rearrangement uses TRBV20-1 and TRBJ2-3; D remains ambiguous. Trimming pared 3 bases from V and 4 bases from J, leaving 11 bases between. Per germline, CDR1 DFQATT and CDR2 SNEGSKA (reference sequence). The CDR3 spans 13 residues. The CDR3 region has the DNA TGCAGTGCTAGCGGTGCCTCCCCAGATACGCAGTATTTT. Its translation is CSASGASPDTQYF.

This clonotype was recorded at least ten times. The V gene is TRBV18, the J gene TRBJ2-5, with 12 positions matching TRBD2. The CDR3 consists of 17 residues. V was clipped by 6 bases and J by 3 bases; unmatched bases: 11. Germline V gene data show CDR1 as KGHSH and CDR2 as LQKENI. The CDR3 DNA is TGTGCCAGCTCGCCAAGGAGGACTAGCGGGGCGGAAGAGACCCAGTACTTC. It translates to CASSPRRTSGAEETQYF.

This chain connects TRBV5-1 to TRBJ1-1; D ambiguous. The CDR3 is made up of 13 amino acids. Germline CDR1 reads SGHRS; CDR2 reads YFSETQ. V lost 1 base to trimming and J lost 5 bases, with 9 bases between them. The CDR3 region is CASSLYGDTEAFF. CDR3 DNA: TGCGCCAGCAGCTTGTATGGGGATACTGAAGCTTTCTTT.

The V call is TRBV25-1, the J call TRBJ2-3, with 9 bases matching TRBD2. The CDR3 is 15 amino acids. Per the germline V gene, CDR1 is MGHDK and CDR2 is SYGVNS. Trimming took 6 bases from V and 5 from J; bases not matched to a gene: 9. CDR3 residues: CASRSLAGVGDTQYF. In DNA form, the CDR3 reads TGTGCCAGCAGAAGTTTAGCGGGAGTGGGAGATACGCAGTATTTT.

A remark on this clonotype: This clone may be a read error of a much larger clone one base away. The CDR3 DNA reads as TGTTCCAGCAGTTTTCGCCACCACAATGAGCAGTTCTTC. Protein: CSSSFRHHNEQFF. The chain couples TRBV27 to TRBJ2-1; D gene uncertain. CDR1 is MNHEY, CDR2 SMNVEV, per germline (reference sequence). The CDR3 spans 13 residues.

A few counts support this clonotype. The chain employs TRBV18 and TRBJ2-4; D is possibly TRBD1 or TRBD2 (5 bases each). CDR1 and CDR2 from the germline V gene are KGHSH and LQKENI. V dropped 3 bases and J dropped 5 bases, with 8 bases sitting between them. This CDR3 is built from 13 residues. The CDR3 DNA follows: TGTGCCAGCTCACCCGGGGCGGAAAACATTCAGTACTTC. Translating it yields CASSPGAENIQYF. Variable domain in full (rest from reference TRBV18 and TRBJ2-4): NAGVMQNPRHLVRRRGQEARLRCSPMKGHSHVYWYRQLPEEGLKFMVYLQKENIIDESGMPKERFSAEFPKEGPSILRIQQVVRGDSAAYFCASSPGAENIQYFGAGTRLSVL.

The V gene is TRBV28, the J gene TRBJ1-5; 7 bases agree with TRBD1. Germline V gene lookup returns CDR1 MDHEN and CDR2 SYDVKM. V shed 7 bases, J shed 5 bases, and the junction held 8 bases outside the gene matches. This CDR3 region has 14 residues. Here the CDR3 DNA reads TGTGCCAGCACCCAGGGGGGGGAGGATCAGCCCCAGCATTTT. Encoded protein: CASTQGGEDQPQHF. The complete variable domain, with remaining parts taken from reference TRBV28 and TRBJ1-5, reads DVKVTQSSRYLVKRTGEKVFLECVQDMDHENMFWYRQDPGLGLRLIYFSYDVKMKEKGDIPEGYSVSREKKERFSLILESASTNQTSMYLCASTQGGEDQPQHFGDGTRLSIL.